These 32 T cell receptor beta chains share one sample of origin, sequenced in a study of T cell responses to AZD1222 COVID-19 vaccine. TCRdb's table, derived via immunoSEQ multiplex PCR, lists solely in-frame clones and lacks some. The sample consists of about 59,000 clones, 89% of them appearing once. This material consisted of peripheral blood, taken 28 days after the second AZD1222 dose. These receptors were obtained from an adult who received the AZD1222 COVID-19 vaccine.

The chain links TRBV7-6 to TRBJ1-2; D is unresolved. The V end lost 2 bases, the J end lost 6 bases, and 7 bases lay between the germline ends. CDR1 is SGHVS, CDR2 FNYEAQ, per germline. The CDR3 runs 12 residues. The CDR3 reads CASSLNGDGYTF. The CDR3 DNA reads TGTGCCAGCAGCTTAAACGGGGATGGCTACACCTTC.

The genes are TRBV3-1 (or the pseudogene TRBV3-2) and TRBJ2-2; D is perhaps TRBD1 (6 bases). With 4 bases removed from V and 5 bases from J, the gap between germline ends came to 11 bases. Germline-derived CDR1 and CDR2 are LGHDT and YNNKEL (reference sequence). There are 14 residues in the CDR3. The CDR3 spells CASSLTGRTGELFF. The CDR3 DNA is TGTGCCAGCAGCCTAACAGGGAGAACCGGGGAGCTGTTTTTT.

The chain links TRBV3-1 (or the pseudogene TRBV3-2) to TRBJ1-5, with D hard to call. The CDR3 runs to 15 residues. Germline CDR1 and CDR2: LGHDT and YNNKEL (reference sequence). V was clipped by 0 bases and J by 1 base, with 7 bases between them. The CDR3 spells CASSQDRVSNQPQHF. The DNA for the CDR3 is TGTGCCAGCAGCCAAGATCGTGTGAGCAATCAGCCCCAGCATTTT.

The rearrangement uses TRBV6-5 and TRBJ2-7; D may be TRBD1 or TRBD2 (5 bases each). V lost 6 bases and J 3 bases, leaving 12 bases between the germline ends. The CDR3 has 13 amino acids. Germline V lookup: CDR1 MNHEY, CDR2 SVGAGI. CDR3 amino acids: CASSPGTDYEQYF. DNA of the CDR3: TGTGCCAGCAGCCCCGGGACCGACTACGAGCAGTACTTC.

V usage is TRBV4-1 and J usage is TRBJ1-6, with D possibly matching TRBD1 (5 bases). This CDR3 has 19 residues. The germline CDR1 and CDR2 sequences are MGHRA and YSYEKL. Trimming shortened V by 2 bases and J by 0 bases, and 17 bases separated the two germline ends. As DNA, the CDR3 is TGCGCCAGCAGCCAAAAAGTCGCGCAGGGTAGCTCCTATAATTCACCCCTCCACTTT. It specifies CASSQKVAQGSSYNSPLHF.

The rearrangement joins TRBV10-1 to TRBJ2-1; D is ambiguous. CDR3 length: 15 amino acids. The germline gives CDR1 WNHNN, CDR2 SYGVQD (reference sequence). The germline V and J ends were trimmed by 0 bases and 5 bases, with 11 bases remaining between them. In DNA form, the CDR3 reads TGCGCCAGCAGTGAGTCAGGGTCCCTTGACAATGAGCAGTTCTTC. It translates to CASSESGSLDNEQFF.

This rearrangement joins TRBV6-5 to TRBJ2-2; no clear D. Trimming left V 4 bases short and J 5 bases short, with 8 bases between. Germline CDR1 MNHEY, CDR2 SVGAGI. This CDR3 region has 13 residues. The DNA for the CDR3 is TGTGCCAGCAGTTTTATATCAACCGGGGAGCTGTTTTTT. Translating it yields CASSFISTGELFF.

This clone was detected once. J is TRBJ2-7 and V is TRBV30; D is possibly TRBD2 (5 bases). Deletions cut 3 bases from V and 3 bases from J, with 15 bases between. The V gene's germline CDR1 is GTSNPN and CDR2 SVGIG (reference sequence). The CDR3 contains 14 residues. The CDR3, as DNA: TGTGCCTGGAGGAGGCCCTTCGGGAACTACGAGCAGTACTTC. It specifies CAWRRPFGNYEQYF.

DNA for the CDR3: TGTGCCAGCAGCTTAGAGAGGACTAGCGGGAGGTTCTACGAGCAGTACTTC. This gives the protein CASSLERTSGRFYEQYF. The chain carries TRBV7-8 and TRBJ2-7; 14 bases map to TRBD2. J lost 3 bases, V lost 1 base, and 5 bases had no gene match. The CDR3 is made up of 17 amino acids. Germline assignment: CDR1 SGHVS and CDR2 FQNEAQ. Supplemented by reference TRBV7-8 and TRBJ2-7, the full variable domain reads GAGVSQSPRYKVAKRGQDVALRCDPISGHVSLFWYQQALGQGPEFLTYFQNEAQLDKSGLPSDRFFAERPEGSVSTLKIQRTQQEDSAVYLCASSLERTSGRFYEQYFGPGTRLTVT.

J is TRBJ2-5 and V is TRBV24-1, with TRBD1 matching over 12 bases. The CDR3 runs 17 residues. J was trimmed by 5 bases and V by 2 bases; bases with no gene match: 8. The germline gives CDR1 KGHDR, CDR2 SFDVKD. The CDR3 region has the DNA TGTGCCACCAGTGATTCGCGGGACAGGGGGCAAGGGGAGACCCAGTACTTC. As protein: CATSDSRDRGQGETQYF.

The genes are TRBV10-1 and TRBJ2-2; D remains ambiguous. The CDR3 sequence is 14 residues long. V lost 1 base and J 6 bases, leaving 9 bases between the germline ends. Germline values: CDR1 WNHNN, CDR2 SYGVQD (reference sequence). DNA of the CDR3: TGCGCCAGCAGTGAGTTATTAGCATCCGGGGAGCTGTTTTTT. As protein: CASSELLASGELFF.

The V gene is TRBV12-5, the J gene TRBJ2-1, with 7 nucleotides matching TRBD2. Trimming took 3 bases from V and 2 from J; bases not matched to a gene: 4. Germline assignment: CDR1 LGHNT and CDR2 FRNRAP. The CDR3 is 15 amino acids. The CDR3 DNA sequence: TGTGCTAGTGGTTTATTGGGACTAACCTACAATGAGCAGTTCTTC. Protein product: CASGLLGLTYNEQFF.

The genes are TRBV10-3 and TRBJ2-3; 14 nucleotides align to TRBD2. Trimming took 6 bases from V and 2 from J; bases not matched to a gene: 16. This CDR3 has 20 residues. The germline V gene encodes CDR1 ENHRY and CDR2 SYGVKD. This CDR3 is CAISPTSGRALEGDTDTQYF. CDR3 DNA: TGTGCCATCAGCCCGACTAGCGGGAGGGCTTTGGAGGGGGACACAGATACGCAGTATTTT.

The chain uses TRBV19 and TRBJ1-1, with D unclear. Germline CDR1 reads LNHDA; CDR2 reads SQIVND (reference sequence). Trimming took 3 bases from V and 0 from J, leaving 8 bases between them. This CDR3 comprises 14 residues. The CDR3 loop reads CASSIPGLNTEAFF. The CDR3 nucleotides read TGTGCCAGTAGTATTCCCGGGTTGAACACTGAAGCTTTCTTT.

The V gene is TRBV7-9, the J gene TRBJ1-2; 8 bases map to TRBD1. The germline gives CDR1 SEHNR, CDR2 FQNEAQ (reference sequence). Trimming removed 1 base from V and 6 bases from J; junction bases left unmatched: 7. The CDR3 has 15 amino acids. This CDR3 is CASSLGPGGVNGYTF. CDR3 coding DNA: TGTGCCAGCAGCTTAGGTCCAGGGGGCGTAAATGGCTACACCTTC.

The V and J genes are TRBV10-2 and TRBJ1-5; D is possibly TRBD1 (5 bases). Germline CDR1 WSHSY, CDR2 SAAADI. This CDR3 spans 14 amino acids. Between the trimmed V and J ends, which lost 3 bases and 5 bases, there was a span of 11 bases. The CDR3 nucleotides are TGCGCCAGCAGTGACTGGGGGAGGGATCAGCCCCAGCATTTT. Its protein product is CASSDWGRDQPQHF.

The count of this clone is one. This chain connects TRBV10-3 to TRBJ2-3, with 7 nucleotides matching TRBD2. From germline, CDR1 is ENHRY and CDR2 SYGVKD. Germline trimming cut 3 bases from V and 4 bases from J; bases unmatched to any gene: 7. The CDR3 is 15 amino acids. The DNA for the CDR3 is TGTGCCATCAGTGATTCCGGACTAGACGCAGATACGCAGTATTTT. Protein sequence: CAISDSGLDADTQYF.

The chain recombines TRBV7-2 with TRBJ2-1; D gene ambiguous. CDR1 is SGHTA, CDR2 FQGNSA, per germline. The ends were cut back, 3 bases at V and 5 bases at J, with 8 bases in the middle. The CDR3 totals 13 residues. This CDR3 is CASSFGLDNEQFF. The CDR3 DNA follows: TGTGCCAGCAGCTTCGGGCTGGACAATGAGCAGTTCTTC.

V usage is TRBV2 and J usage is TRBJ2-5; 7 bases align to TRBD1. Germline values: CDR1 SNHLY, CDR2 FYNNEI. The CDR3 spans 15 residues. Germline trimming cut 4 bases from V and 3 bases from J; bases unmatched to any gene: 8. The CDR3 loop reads CASSGQGIGEETQYF. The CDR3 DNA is TGTGCCAGCAGTGGACAGGGAATTGGGGAAGAGACCCAGTACTTC. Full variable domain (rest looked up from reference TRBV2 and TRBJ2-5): EPEVTQTPSHQVTQMGQEVILRCVPISNHLYFYWYRQILGQKVEFLVSFYNNEISEKSEIFDDQFSVERPDGSNFTLKIRSTKLEDSAMYFCASSGQGIGEETQYFGPGTRLLVL.

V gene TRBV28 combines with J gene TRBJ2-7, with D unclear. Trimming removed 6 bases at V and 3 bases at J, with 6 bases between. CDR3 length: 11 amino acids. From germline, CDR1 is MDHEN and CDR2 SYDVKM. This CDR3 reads CASSVSYEQYF. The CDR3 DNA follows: TGTGCCAGCAGCGTGAGCTACGAGCAGTACTTC. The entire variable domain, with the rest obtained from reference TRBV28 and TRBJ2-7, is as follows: DVKVTQSSRYLVKRTGEKVFLECVQDMDHENMFWYRQDPGLGLRLIYFSYDVKMKEKGDIPEGYSVSREKKERFSLILESASTNQTSMYLCASSVSYEQYFGPGTRLTVT.

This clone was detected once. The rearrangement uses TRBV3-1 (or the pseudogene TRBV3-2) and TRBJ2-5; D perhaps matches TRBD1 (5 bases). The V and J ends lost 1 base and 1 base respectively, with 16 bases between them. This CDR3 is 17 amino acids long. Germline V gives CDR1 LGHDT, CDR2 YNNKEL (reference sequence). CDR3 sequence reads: CASSQGMGPGRQETQYF. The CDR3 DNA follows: TGTGCCAGCAGCCAAGGGATGGGGCCCGGGCGCCAAGAGACCCAGTACTTC.

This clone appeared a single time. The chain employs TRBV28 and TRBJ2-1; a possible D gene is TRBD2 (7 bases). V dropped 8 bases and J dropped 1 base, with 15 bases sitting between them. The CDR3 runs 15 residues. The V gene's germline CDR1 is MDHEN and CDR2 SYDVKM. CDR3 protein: CASLRGGISYNEQFF. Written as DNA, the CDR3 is TGTGCCAGCCTAAGGGGGGGGATATCCTACAATGAGCAGTTCTTC.

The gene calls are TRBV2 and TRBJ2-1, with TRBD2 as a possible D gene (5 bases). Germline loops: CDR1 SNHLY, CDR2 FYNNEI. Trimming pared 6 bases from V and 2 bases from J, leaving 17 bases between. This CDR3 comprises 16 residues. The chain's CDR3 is CASSLAVSSAYNEQFF. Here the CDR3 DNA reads TGTGCCAGCAGCCTAGCCGTATCGTCGGCCTACAATGAGCAGTTCTTC.

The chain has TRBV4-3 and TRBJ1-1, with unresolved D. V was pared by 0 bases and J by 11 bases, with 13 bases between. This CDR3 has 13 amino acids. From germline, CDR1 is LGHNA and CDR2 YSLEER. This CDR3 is CASSQDRWEVAFF. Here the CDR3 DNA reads TGCGCCAGCAGCCAAGATCGCTGGGAGGTTGCTTTCTTT.

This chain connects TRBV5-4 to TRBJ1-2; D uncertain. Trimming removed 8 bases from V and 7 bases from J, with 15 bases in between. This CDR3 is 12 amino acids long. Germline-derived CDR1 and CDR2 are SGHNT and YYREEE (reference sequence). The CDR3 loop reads CASAQGFGGYTF. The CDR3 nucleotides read TGTGCCAGTGCACAAGGGTTCGGTGGCTACACCTTC.

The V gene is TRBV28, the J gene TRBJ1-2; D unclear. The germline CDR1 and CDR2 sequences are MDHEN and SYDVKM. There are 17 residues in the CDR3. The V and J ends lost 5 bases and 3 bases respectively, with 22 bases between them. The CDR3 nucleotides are TGTGCCAGCAGTCCCCAGAGCGGGTATCTTAGCTACTATGGCTACACCTTC. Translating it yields CASSPQSGYLSYYGYTF.

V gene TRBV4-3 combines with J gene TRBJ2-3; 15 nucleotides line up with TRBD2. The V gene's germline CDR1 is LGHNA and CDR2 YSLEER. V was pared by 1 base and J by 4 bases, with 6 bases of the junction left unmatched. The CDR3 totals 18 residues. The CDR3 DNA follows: TGCGCCAGCAGCCAAGTTGGACTAGCGGGAGGGCCCGCAGATACGCAGTATTTT. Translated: CASSQVGLAGGPADTQYF.

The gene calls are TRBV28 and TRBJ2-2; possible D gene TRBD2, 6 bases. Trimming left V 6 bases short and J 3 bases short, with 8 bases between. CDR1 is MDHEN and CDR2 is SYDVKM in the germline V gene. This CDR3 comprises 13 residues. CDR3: CASRGGYTGELFF. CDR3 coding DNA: TGTGCCAGCAGGGGGGGTTACACCGGGGAGCTGTTTTTT. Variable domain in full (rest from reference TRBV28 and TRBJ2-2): DVKVTQSSRYLVKRTGEKVFLECVQDMDHENMFWYRQDPGLGLRLIYFSYDVKMKEKGDIPEGYSVSREKKERFSLILESASTNQTSMYLCASRGGYTGELFFGEGSRLTVL.

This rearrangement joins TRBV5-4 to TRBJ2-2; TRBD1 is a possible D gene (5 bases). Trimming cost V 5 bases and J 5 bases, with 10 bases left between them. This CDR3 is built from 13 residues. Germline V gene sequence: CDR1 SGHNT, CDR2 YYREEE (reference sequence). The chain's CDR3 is CASRPRGTGELFF. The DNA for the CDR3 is TGTGCCAGCAGACCAAGGGGTACCGGGGAGCTGTTTTTT.

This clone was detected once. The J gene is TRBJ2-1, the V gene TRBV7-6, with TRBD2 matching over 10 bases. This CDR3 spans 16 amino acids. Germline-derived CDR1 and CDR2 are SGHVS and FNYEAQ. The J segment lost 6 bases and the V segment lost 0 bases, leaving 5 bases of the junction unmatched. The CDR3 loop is CASSLASGRAGNEQFF. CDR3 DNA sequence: TGTGCCAGCAGCTTAGCGAGCGGGAGGGCGGGCAATGAGCAGTTCTTC.

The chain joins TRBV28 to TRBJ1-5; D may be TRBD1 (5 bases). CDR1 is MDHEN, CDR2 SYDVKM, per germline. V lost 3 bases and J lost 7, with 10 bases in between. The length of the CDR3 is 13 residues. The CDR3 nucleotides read TGTGCCAGCAGTTTTCGCGGGGCCCAGCCCCAGCATTTT. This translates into CASSFRGAQPQHF.

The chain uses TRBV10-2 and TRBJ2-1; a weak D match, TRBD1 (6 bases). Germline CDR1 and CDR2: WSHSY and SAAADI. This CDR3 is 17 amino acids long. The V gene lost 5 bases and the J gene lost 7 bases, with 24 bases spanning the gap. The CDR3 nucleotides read TGCGCCAGCAGTCAAGGGGGTGTGGAACCCAAGTTTAATGAGCAGTTCTTC. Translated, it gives CASSQGGVEPKFNEQFF.